This paragraph covers one T cell receptor (beta chain) sequence. The antigen is undetermined. The data derive from a study of a mutant IDH1 vaccine in newly diagnosed glioma. Study-level background: The treated population exhibited a male proportion of about 60%, a female proportion of 37.5%, and a mean age of approximately 42 years. Whole-study results and caveats: There seemed to be no relation between pseudoprogression and changes in top peripheral T cell clonotypes.

Clones were read by immunoSEQ multiplex PCR, and TCRdb kept only the in-frame ones, dropping some. This sample carries fewer than 65,000 clones, over 70% of them seen once, and the ten largest clones take about 6%. This sample's time point: week 11, during vaccination. Each dose of the vaccine consisted of 300 ug of mutant IDH1 20-mer peptide, with topical imiquimod. New WHO grade 3 or 4 IDH1-mutant, ATRX-lost astrocytomas were present in all donors. Looked up from germline, CDR1 is LGHNA and CDR2 is YNFKEQ. The CDR3 sequence is 17 residues long. V was shortened by 0 bases and J by 0 bases, with 15 bases between the two germline ends.

The specimen comprised PBMCs, sampled from a glioma patient whose treatment included an IDH1 peptide vaccine. The chain employs TRBV4-2 and TRBJ2-7; weak D call: TRBD2 (6 bases). The clonotype originates from a man between 45 and 60 years old with glioma. This CDR3 is CASSQDLAGSVSYEQYF. The DNA of the CDR3 is TGTGCCAGCAGCCAAGATCTGGCGGGATCGGTCTCCTACGAGCAGTACTTC.